This record concerns one TCR beta chain sequence. TCRdb passed the 5' RACE reads through MiXCR, listing each CDR3 protein once. This table has about 450,000 distinct CDR3 sequences, approximately 17% appearing once. The CDR3 covers 15 residues. Deletions cut 1 base from V and 3 bases from J, with 10 bases between. CDR1 and CDR2 (germline): MDHEN, SYDVKM. This sample stems from a study of identical twins. The sequence was obtained from a man between 50 and 59 years old in good health. Input material: naive T cells sorted from blood. The V and J genes are TRBV28 and TRBJ2-1, with TRBD1 as a possible D gene (6 bases). This chain's CDR3 is CASSLLGTLYNEQFF. CDR3 in DNA: TGTGCCAGCAGTTTATTGGGGACACTCTACAATGAGCAGTTCTTC.